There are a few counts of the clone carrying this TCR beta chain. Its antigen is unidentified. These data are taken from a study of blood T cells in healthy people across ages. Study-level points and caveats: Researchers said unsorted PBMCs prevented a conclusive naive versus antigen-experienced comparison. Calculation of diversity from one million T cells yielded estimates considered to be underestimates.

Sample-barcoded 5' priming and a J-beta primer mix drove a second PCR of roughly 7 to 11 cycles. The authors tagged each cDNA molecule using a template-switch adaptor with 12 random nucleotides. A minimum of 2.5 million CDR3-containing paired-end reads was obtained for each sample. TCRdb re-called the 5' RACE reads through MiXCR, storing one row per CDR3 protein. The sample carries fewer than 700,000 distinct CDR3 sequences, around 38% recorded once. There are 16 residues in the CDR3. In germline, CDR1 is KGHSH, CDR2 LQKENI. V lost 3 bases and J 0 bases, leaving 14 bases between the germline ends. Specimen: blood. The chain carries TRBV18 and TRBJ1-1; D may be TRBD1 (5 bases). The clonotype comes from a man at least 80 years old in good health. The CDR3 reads CASSPPTAKMNTEAFF. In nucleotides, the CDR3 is TGTGCCAGCTCACCCCCGACAGCCAAAATGAACACTGAAGCTTTCTTT. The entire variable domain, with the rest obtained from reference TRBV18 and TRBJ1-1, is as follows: NAGVMQNPRHLVRRRGQEARLRCSPMKGHSHVYWYRQLPEEGLKFMVYLQKENIIDESGMPKERFSAEFPKEGPSILRIQQVVRGDSAAYFCASSPPTAKMNTEAFFGQGTRLTVV.